The 11 T cell receptor beta chains listed next were all sequenced from one sample in a study of response to subunit inactivated influenza vaccine. TCRdb re-called the RT-PCR reads through MiXCR, storing one row per CDR3 protein. Of a few hundred thousand distinct CDR3 sequences in the sample, about 14% were seen once. This sample comprised PBMCs from blood, obtained 11 to 12 days after vaccination. Receptors were obtained from a man aged 50-59 years who received an inactivated influenza vaccine.

This clonotype was detected only a few times. The chain combines TRBV4-3 with TRBJ1-1, with D hard to call. Germline CDR1 and CDR2: LGHNA and YSLEER. CDR3 length: 14 residues. Trimming pared 1 base from V and 1 base from J, leaving 7 bases between. DNA for the CDR3: TGCGCCAGCAGCCAAGTCTACCCGAACACTGAAGCTTTCTTT. Its translation: CASSQVYPNTEAFF.

A few counts support this clonotype. The chain couples TRBV7-9 to TRBJ2-1; D unresolved. Trimming cost V 1 base and J 2 bases, with 9 bases left between them. The CDR3 totals 15 residues. Germline-derived CDR1 and CDR2 are SEHNR and FQNEAQ (reference sequence). The CDR3 protein is CASSLDSFTYNEQFF. The CDR3 DNA sequence: TGTGCCAGCAGCTTAGACAGCTTTACCTACAATGAGCAGTTCTTC.

The V gene is TRBV6-1, the J gene TRBJ2-7; 9 positions match TRBD2. V shed 6 bases, J shed 2 bases, and the junction held 11 bases outside the gene matches. The CDR3 contains 16 residues. Germline-derived CDR1 and CDR2 are MNHNS and SASEGT. The CDR3 here is CASSLSSSGTPYEQYF. DNA of the CDR3: TGTGCCAGCAGCCTATCTTCTAGCGGGACTCCCTACGAGCAGTACTTC.

This clonotype was seen repeatedly, ten times or more. V is TRBV28 and J is TRBJ2-2; 9 bases align to TRBD1. The CDR3 consists of 16 residues. V was pared by 4 bases and J by 3 bases, with 6 bases of the junction left unmatched. From germline, CDR1 is MDHEN and CDR2 SYDVKM. CDR3 protein: CASSSLWTGDTGELFF. CDR3 in DNA: TGTGCCAGCAGTTCTTTGTGGACAGGGGACACCGGGGAGCTGTTTTTT. Together with reference TRBV28 and TRBJ2-2, the CDR3 gives the full variable domain: DVKVTQSSRYLVKRTGEKVFLECVQDMDHENMFWYRQDPGLGLRLIYFSYDVKMKEKGDIPEGYSVSREKKERFSLILESASTNQTSMYLCASSSLWTGDTGELFFGEGSRLTVL.

This clonotype appeared many times. The rearrangement joins TRBV24-1 to TRBJ2-1; tentatively, D is TRBD1 (5 bases). CDR3 length equals 12 residues. In germline, CDR1 is KGHDR, CDR2 SFDVKD. Trimming shortened V by 5 bases and J by 6 bases, and 7 bases separated the two germline ends. In DNA form, the CDR3 reads TGTGCCACCAGTGGAAGGGGCAATGAGCAGTTCTTC. It codes for CATSGRGNEQFF.

At least ten counts were recorded for this clonotype. The rearrangement links TRBV20-1 to TRBJ2-1, with TRBD2 matching 9 bases. J lost 5 bases, V lost 2 bases, and 7 bases had no gene match. Looked up from germline, CDR1 is DFQATT and CDR2 is SNEGSKA (reference sequence). CDR3 size: 15 residues. The CDR3 DNA is TGCAGTGCTAGATCTCACAGCGGGAGGAACAATGAGCAGTTCTTC. Translated: CSARSHSGRNNEQFF.

This clonotype was detected many times. The rearrangement joins TRBV28 to TRBJ2-7; D may be TRBD2 (6 bases). The CDR3 is 14 residues long. Trimming cost V 1 base and J 0 bases, with 7 bases left between them. Germline V gene data show CDR1 as MDHEN and CDR2 as SYDVKM. This CDR3 reads CASSLFGSSYEQYF. Written as DNA, the CDR3 is TGTGCCAGCAGTTTATTCGGGAGCTCCTACGAGCAGTACTTC.

This clonotype was seen repeatedly, ten times or more. The rearrangement joins TRBV7-8 to TRBJ2-2, with 9 bases identical to TRBD2. The CDR3 is made up of 16 amino acids. Germline values: CDR1 SGHVS, CDR2 FQNEAQ. Trimming cost V 1 base and J 5 bases; bases outside gene matches: 5. This CDR3 is CASSLGSSGRTGELFF. The CDR3 coding sequence is TGTGCCAGCAGCTTAGGGAGTAGCGGGAGAACCGGGGAGCTGTTTTTT.

The rearrangement uses TRBV5-1 and TRBJ1-2, with 7 bases aligning to TRBD1. CDR1 SGHRS and CDR2 YFSETQ come from the germline V gene. The CDR3 consists of 12 residues. J gave up 7 bases and V 4 bases, and 4 bases lay outside the gene matches. The CDR3 reads CASSVDRAGYTF. As DNA, the CDR3 is TGCGCCAGCAGCGTCGACAGGGCTGGCTACACCTTC.

This clonotype was seen at least ten times. The CDR3 nucleotides are TGTGCCAGCAGTTCCAGGGTAAGCAATCAGCCCCAGCATTTT. It encodes CASSSRVSNQPQHF. The chain combines TRBV12-3 or TRBV12-4 with TRBJ1-5; a weak D match, TRBD1 (5 bases). The CDR3 sequence is 14 residues long. V was cut by 4 bases and J by 1 base, with 8 bases left in between.

This clonotype has ten or more counts. The chain is built from TRBV14 and TRBJ1-2; D possibly corresponds to TRBD1 (5 bases). The CDR3 has 15 residues. In germline, CDR1 is SGHDN, CDR2 FVKESK. V gave up 2 bases and J gave up 3 bases, with 13 bases separating them. The CDR3 loop reads CASSQKGFDYYGYTF. CDR3 DNA: TGTGCCAGCAGCCAAAAGGGGTTTGACTACTATGGCTACACCTTC.